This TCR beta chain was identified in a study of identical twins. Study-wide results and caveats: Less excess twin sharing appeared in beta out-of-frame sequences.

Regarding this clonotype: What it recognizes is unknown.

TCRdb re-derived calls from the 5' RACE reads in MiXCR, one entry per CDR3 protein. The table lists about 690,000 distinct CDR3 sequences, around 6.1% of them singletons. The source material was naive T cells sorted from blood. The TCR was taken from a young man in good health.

CDR3 coding DNA: TGTGCCAGTACCAACGACGGGCGGGGAGAAAAACTGTTTTTT. It is translated as CASTNDGRGEKLFF. The chain joins TRBV19 to TRBJ1-4; no firm D call. Germline loops: CDR1 LNHDA, CDR2 SQIVND (reference sequence). The CDR3 sequence is 14 residues long. The V gene lost 7 bases and the J gene lost 8 bases, with 17 bases spanning the gap.